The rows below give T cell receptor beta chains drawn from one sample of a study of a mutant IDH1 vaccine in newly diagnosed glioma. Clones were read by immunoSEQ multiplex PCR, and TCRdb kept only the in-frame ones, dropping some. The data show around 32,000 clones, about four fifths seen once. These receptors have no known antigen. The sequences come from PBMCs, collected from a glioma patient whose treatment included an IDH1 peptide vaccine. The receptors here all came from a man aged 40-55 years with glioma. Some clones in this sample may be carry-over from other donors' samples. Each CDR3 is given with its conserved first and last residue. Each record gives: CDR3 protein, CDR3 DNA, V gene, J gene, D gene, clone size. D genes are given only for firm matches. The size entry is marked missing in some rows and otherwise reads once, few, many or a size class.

cdr3_aa: CASSIGQVPVAEQYF; cdr3_nt: TGTGCCAGTAGTATAGGACAGGTCCCTGTCGCTGAGCAGTACTTC; v_call: TRBV19; j_call: TRBJ2-7; d_call: NA; clone_size: medium-sized
cdr3_aa: CASGAKDGTYEQYF; cdr3_nt: TGTGCCAGCGGTGCGAAGGACGGAACCTACGAGCAGTACTTC; v_call: TRBV25-1; j_call: TRBJ2-7; d_call: NA; clone_size: NA
cdr3_aa: CASSNQGTDGYTF; cdr3_nt: TGTGCCAGCAGTAACCAGGGGACTGATGGCTACACCTTC; v_call: TRBV6-1; j_call: TRBJ1-2; d_call: NA; clone_size: NA
cdr3_aa: CASSLGGTQPQHF; cdr3_nt: TGTGCCAGCAGTTTAGGGGGAACTCAGCCCCAGCATTTT; v_call: TRBV27; j_call: TRBJ1-5; d_call: NA; clone_size: NA
cdr3_aa: CARSPTGGEDRRSCTDTQYF; cdr3_nt: TGTGCCAGAAGCCCCACGGGGGGAGAGGACAGGCGGTCGTGCACAGATACGCAGTATTTT; v_call: TRBV5-3; j_call: TRBJ2-3; d_call: NA; clone_size: NA
cdr3_aa: CASTLDPAGNTEAFF; cdr3_nt: TGCGCCAGCACCCTCGATCCGGCAGGGAACACTGAAGCTTTCTTT; v_call: TRBV5-1; j_call: TRBJ1-1; d_call: NA; clone_size: NA
cdr3_aa: CASSWQGQAYEQYF; cdr3_nt: TGCGCCAGCAGCTGGCAGGGACAAGCCTACGAGCAGTACTTC; v_call: TRBV5-1; j_call: TRBJ2-7; d_call: NA; clone_size: NA
cdr3_aa: CASRETEAEAFF; cdr3_nt: TGTGCCAGCAGAGAAACGGAGGCTGAAGCTTTCTTT; v_call: TRBV21-1; j_call: TRBJ1-1; d_call: NA; clone_size: NA
cdr3_aa: CASRRTGDSGELFF; cdr3_nt: TGCGCCAGCAGGAGGACAGGGGACAGCGGGGAGCTGTTTTTT; v_call: TRBV10-1; j_call: TRBJ2-2; d_call: TRBD1; clone_size: NA
cdr3_aa: CASSPLAGMGTDTQYF; cdr3_nt: TGTGCCAGCAGCCCGTTAGCGGGGATGGGCACAGATACGCAGTATTTT; v_call: TRBV14; j_call: TRBJ2-3; d_call: TRBD2; clone_size: NA
cdr3_aa: CASSQDGYEQYF; cdr3_nt: TGTGCCAGCAGCCAGGACGGTTACGAGCAGTACTTC; v_call: TRBV6-6; j_call: TRBJ2-7; d_call: NA; clone_size: NA
cdr3_aa: CATSRAGTAVFYGYTF; cdr3_nt: TGTGCCACCAGCAGAGCCGGGACAGCTGTCTTCTATGGCTACACCTTC; v_call: TRBV15; j_call: TRBJ1-2; d_call: TRBD1; clone_size: NA
cdr3_aa: CASSLRPPGGRSYEQYF; cdr3_nt: TGCGCCAGCAGCTTGCGGCCGCCGGGGGGCCGCTCCTACGAGCAGTACTTC; v_call: TRBV5-1; j_call: TRBJ2-7; d_call: NA; clone_size: NA
cdr3_aa: CASRYQRVRNTEAFF; cdr3_nt: TGTGCCAGCAGATATCAAAGGGTGAGGAACACTGAAGCTTTCTTT; v_call: TRBV2; j_call: TRBJ1-1; d_call: NA; clone_size: few
cdr3_aa: CASSSEGAGELFF; cdr3_nt: TGTGCCAGCAGCTCCGAGGGGGCCGGGGAGCTGTTTTTT; v_call: TRBV7-9; j_call: TRBJ2-2; d_call: NA; clone_size: NA
cdr3_aa: CASSLIDRVDEQFF; cdr3_nt: TGTGCCAGCAGCCTTATAGACAGAGTCGATGAGCAGTTCTTC; v_call: TRBV5-4; j_call: TRBJ2-1; d_call: NA; clone_size: NA
cdr3_aa: CASSAGTSGGANEQFF; cdr3_nt: TGTGCCAGCAGTGCCGGGACTAGCGGGGGGGCCAATGAGCAGTTCTTC; v_call: TRBV6-4; j_call: TRBJ2-1; d_call: TRBD2; clone_size: NA
cdr3_aa: CASSPGTGNTDTQYF; cdr3_nt: TGTGCCAGCAGCCCCGGGACAGGGAACACAGATACGCAGTATTTT; v_call: TRBV11-3; j_call: TRBJ2-3; d_call: TRBD1; clone_size: NA
cdr3_aa: CASSPAQAPNSPLHF; cdr3_nt: TGCGCCAGCAGCCCTGCACAGGCCCCCAATTCACCCCTCCACTTT; v_call: TRBV5-1; j_call: TRBJ1-6; d_call: NA; clone_size: NA
cdr3_aa: CASSTGTGEFYEQYF; cdr3_nt: TGTGCCAGCAGCACAGGGACAGGGGAGTTCTACGAGCAGTACTTC; v_call: TRBV7-8; j_call: TRBJ2-7; d_call: TRBD1; clone_size: NA
cdr3_aa: CASMYRPGTGGTEAFF; cdr3_nt: TGTGCCAGTATGTATAGACCAGGGACAGGGGGCACTGAAGCTTTCTTT; v_call: TRBV19; j_call: TRBJ1-1; d_call: TRBD1; clone_size: NA
cdr3_aa: CASSSGTLTYNEQFF; cdr3_nt: TGTGCCAGCAGTTCCGGGACTCTCACCTACAATGAGCAGTTCTTC; v_call: TRBV28; j_call: TRBJ2-1; d_call: NA; clone_size: NA
cdr3_aa: CSARGRDQETQYF; cdr3_nt: TGCAGCGCCAGGGGGCGAGATCAAGAGACCCAGTACTTC; v_call: TRBV29-1; j_call: TRBJ2-5; d_call: TRBD1; clone_size: once
cdr3_aa: CASSFTGLSGANVLTF; cdr3_nt: TGTGCCAGCAGTTTCACAGGGCTCTCTGGGGCCAACGTCCTGACTTTC; v_call: TRBV27; j_call: TRBJ2-6; d_call: NA; clone_size: NA
cdr3_aa: CASSLAGYEQFF; cdr3_nt: TGTGCCAGCAGCTTAGCGGGGTATGAGCAGTTCTTC; v_call: TRBV7-2; j_call: TRBJ2-1; d_call: NA; clone_size: NA
cdr3_aa: CSVDIRGSKNIQYF; cdr3_nt: TGCAGCGTTGATATTCGGGGGTCCAAAAACATTCAGTACTTC; v_call: TRBV29-1; j_call: TRBJ2-4; d_call: NA; clone_size: NA
cdr3_aa: CASSSGTRYNEQFF; cdr3_nt: TGTGCCAGCAGCTCCGGGACTAGGTACAATGAGCAGTTCTTC; v_call: TRBV5-4; j_call: TRBJ2-1; d_call: TRBD2; clone_size: NA
cdr3_aa: CATAPSTGTQYF; cdr3_nt: TGTGCCACCGCCCCCTCCACCGGTACGCAGTATTTT; v_call: TRBV6-5; j_call: TRBJ2-3; d_call: NA; clone_size: NA
cdr3_aa: CASSSGRQSNTGELFF; cdr3_nt: TGTGCCAGCAGCTCCGGAAGGCAATCGAACACCGGGGAGCTGTTTTTT; v_call: TRBV5-4; j_call: TRBJ2-2; d_call: NA; clone_size: NA
cdr3_aa: CASSNTQNTEAFF; cdr3_nt: TGCGCCAGCAGCAACACCCAGAACACTGAAGCTTTCTTT; v_call: TRBV5-1; j_call: TRBJ1-1; d_call: NA; clone_size: NA
cdr3_aa: CASSLSGGNTGELFF; cdr3_nt: TGTGCCAGCAGCTTGAGCGGGGGTAACACCGGGGAGCTGTTTTTT; v_call: TRBV7-2; j_call: TRBJ2-2; d_call: TRBD2; clone_size: NA
cdr3_aa: CASSDGDTEAFF; cdr3_nt: TGTGCCAGCAGTGACGGGGACACTGAAGCTTTCTTT; v_call: TRBV6-6; j_call: TRBJ1-1; d_call: NA; clone_size: NA
cdr3_aa: CASSDRGGEDEQFF; cdr3_nt: TGTGCCAGCAGTGACAGGGGGGGTGAAGATGAGCAGTTCTTC; v_call: TRBV2; j_call: TRBJ2-1; d_call: NA; clone_size: NA
cdr3_aa: CASSGGGWDEKLFF; cdr3_nt: TGTGCCAGCAGTGGGGGGGGATGGGATGAAAAACTGTTTTTT; v_call: TRBV2; j_call: TRBJ1-4; d_call: NA; clone_size: NA
cdr3_aa: CASSRTRDSNEQYF; cdr3_nt: TGTGCCAGTAGCCGGACCCGGGACAGTAACGAGCAGTACTTC; v_call: TRBV19; j_call: TRBJ2-7; d_call: TRBD1; clone_size: once
cdr3_aa: CASTKPPEGYEQYF; cdr3_nt: TGTGCCAGCACGAAGCCACCAGAGGGTTACGAGCAGTACTTC; v_call: TRBV6-4; j_call: TRBJ2-7; d_call: NA; clone_size: NA
cdr3_aa: CASSPTNDNYEQYF; cdr3_nt: TGTGCCAGCAGTCCGACCAACGACAACTACGAGCAGTACTTC; v_call: TRBV27; j_call: TRBJ2-7; d_call: NA; clone_size: NA
cdr3_aa: CATSRGGGYTEAFF; cdr3_nt: TGTGCCACCAGCAGAGGGGGAGGGTACACTGAAGCTTTCTTT; v_call: TRBV15; j_call: TRBJ1-1; d_call: NA; clone_size: few
cdr3_aa: CASSFGREQPQHF; cdr3_nt: TGTGCCAGCAGCTTTGGTAGAGAACAGCCCCAGCATTTT; v_call: TRBV5-8; j_call: TRBJ1-5; d_call: NA; clone_size: NA
cdr3_aa: CASSFSWAQNTEAFF; cdr3_nt: TGTGCCAGCAGCTTCTCTTGGGCCCAGAACACTGAAGCTTTCTTT; v_call: TRBV7-2; j_call: TRBJ1-1; d_call: NA; clone_size: NA
cdr3_aa: CASSTGINYGYTF; cdr3_nt: TGTGCCAGTAGTACGGGGATTAACTATGGCTACACCTTC; v_call: TRBV19; j_call: TRBJ1-2; d_call: NA; clone_size: few
cdr3_aa: CASSLAGVEKLFF; cdr3_nt: TGTGCCAGCAGCTTAGCGGGGGTTGAAAAACTGTTTTTT; v_call: TRBV7-9; j_call: TRBJ1-4; d_call: NA; clone_size: NA
cdr3_aa: CASSPRGNTEAFF; cdr3_nt: TGTGCCAGCAGCCCCAGGGGGAACACTGAAGCTTTCTTT; v_call: TRBV5-4; j_call: TRBJ1-1; d_call: NA; clone_size: NA
cdr3_aa: CAISEDEGTEAFF; cdr3_nt: TGTGCCATCAGTGAGGATGAGGGCACTGAAGCTTTCTTT; v_call: TRBV10-3; j_call: TRBJ1-1; d_call: NA; clone_size: NA
cdr3_aa: CASSLGSRGGLAGGYEQYF; cdr3_nt: TGTGCCAGCAGTTTGGGTTCCAGGGGAGGTCTAGCGGGGGGTTACGAGCAGTACTTC; v_call: TRBV27; j_call: TRBJ2-7; d_call: TRBD2; clone_size: NA
cdr3_aa: CASSPRGGGNSNQPQHF; cdr3_nt: TGTGCCAGCAGCCCCCGAGGGGGTGGAAATAGCAATCAGCCCCAGCATTTT; v_call: TRBV7-2; j_call: TRBJ1-5; d_call: NA; clone_size: NA
cdr3_aa: CASSQGTGPYEQYF; cdr3_nt: TGTGCCAGCAGCCAAGGGACGGGGCCCTACGAGCAGTACTTC; v_call: TRBV14; j_call: TRBJ2-7; d_call: NA; clone_size: NA
cdr3_aa: CASSPPGTGGEKLFF; cdr3_nt: TGTGCCAGCAGCCCGCCAGGGACAGGGGGTGAAAAACTGTTTTTT; v_call: TRBV5-8; j_call: TRBJ1-4; d_call: TRBD1; clone_size: NA
cdr3_aa: CASSLNLGPGNTIYF; cdr3_nt: TGTGCCAGCAGTCTAAACCTTGGGCCTGGAAACACCATATATTTT; v_call: TRBV27; j_call: TRBJ1-3; d_call: NA; clone_size: NA
cdr3_aa: CAWSVRPNTEAFF; cdr3_nt: TGTGCCTGGAGTGTACGTCCGAACACTGAAGCTTTCTTT; v_call: TRBV30; j_call: TRBJ1-1; d_call: NA; clone_size: few
cdr3_aa: CAWSRRVGNTEAFF; cdr3_nt: TGTGCCTGGAGTCGACGCGTCGGGAACACTGAAGCTTTCTTT; v_call: TRBV30; j_call: TRBJ1-1; d_call: NA; clone_size: NA
cdr3_aa: CASSRGLAGAEQFF; cdr3_nt: TGTGCCAGCAGCCGCGGACTAGCGGGGGCTGAGCAGTTCTTC; v_call: TRBV7-9; j_call: TRBJ2-1; d_call: TRBD2; clone_size: NA